The 20 T cell receptor beta chains presented below share a single source sample, sequenced in a study of shared clonotypes between healthy human individuals. Repertoires were generated with immunoSEQ multiplex PCR, while TCRdb's copy carries only in-frame clones and drops some. Among around 980,000 clones, about 80% were seen once, and the ten largest hold roughly 0.61%. Material for sequencing was memory CD4+ T cells from PBMCs. Subset defined: CD45RA-negative fraction. These receptors were obtained from a man younger than 35 in good health. Some clones in this sample may be carry-over from other donors' samples.

DNA of the CDR3: TGTGCCAGCAGCCACGCTAGCGGAAACGCCAACGAGCAGTACTTC. It is translated as CASSHASGNANEQYF. This chain connects TRBV4-2 to TRBJ2-7; 7 positions agree with TRBD2. The CDR3 length is 15 residues. The V gene end was trimmed by 3 bases and the J gene end by 5 bases; junction bases not matched to a gene: 10. CDR1 LGHNA and CDR2 YNFKEQ come from the germline V gene.

The chain links TRBV7-2 to TRBJ1-2; D possibly corresponds to TRBD1 (6 bases). The CDR3 sequence is 15 residues long. The V end was cut by 5 bases, the J end by 4 bases, with 17 bases between. Germline V gives CDR1 SGHTA, CDR2 FQGNSA. The CDR3 loop reads CASSETGSSSYGYTF. As DNA, the CDR3 is TGTGCCAGCAGCGAGACAGGTTCCTCCTCCTATGGCTACACCTTC.

This chain connects TRBV11-3 to TRBJ2-3; D possibly corresponds to TRBD2 (5 bases). The CDR3 is 14 residues long. Germline V gene data show CDR1 as SGHNT and CDR2 as YENEEA. The germline V and J ends were trimmed by 5 bases and 2 bases, with 11 bases remaining between them. The CDR3 loop is CASSPGISTDTQYF. In DNA form, the CDR3 reads TGTGCCAGCAGCCCGGGGATATCCACAGATACGCAGTATTTT.

The chain is built from TRBV28 and TRBJ1-3, with 10 bases matching TRBD1. The CDR3 is 15 residues long. The trim removed 4 bases at V and 1 base at J, leaving 1 base unmatched. CDR1 is MDHEN and CDR2 is SYDVKM in the germline V gene. Here the CDR3 reads CASSWDRGSGNTIYF. The CDR3 nucleotides read TGTGCCAGCAGTTGGGACAGGGGATCTGGAAACACCATATATTTT.

The V gene is TRBV2, the J gene TRBJ1-2; 9 bases match TRBD1. Germline CDR1 and CDR2: SNHLY and FYNNEI. V was clipped by 6 bases and J by 5 bases; unmatched bases: 13. The CDR3 totals 16 residues. CDR3 protein: CASSPDRGEVSYGYTF. The CDR3, as DNA: TGTGCCAGCAGCCCGGACAGGGGCGAGGTGTCTTATGGCTACACCTTC.

The rearrangement joins TRBV7-9 to TRBJ1-2; 7 bases match TRBD1. V shed 4 bases, J shed 4 bases, and the junction held 9 bases outside the gene matches. Germline CDR1 reads SEHNR; CDR2 reads FQNEAQ (reference sequence). This CDR3 is 15 amino acids long. Written as DNA, the CDR3 is TGTGCCAGCAGCTACGGACAGGCGCCGGGCTATGGCTACACCTTC. Its translation is CASSYGQAPGYGYTF.

V and J are TRBV2 and TRBJ2-7; D may be TRBD2 (5 bases). The CDR3 covers 16 residues. Trimming pared 6 bases from V and 0 bases from J, leaving 18 bases between. Germline V gene sequence: CDR1 SNHLY, CDR2 FYNNEI. CDR3 in amino acids: CASSPALDWSSYEQYF. The CDR3 region has the DNA TGTGCCAGCAGCCCCGCGCTGGACTGGTCCTCCTACGAGCAGTACTTC.

As to this clone: Other DNA sequences from this sample encode an identical CDR3 as well. This chain links TRBV18 with TRBJ2-5, with TRBD2 identical over 7 bases. V lost 2 bases, J lost 5 bases, and 2 bases stayed unmatched. The germline V gene encodes CDR1 KGHSH and CDR2 LQKENI. CDR3 size: 13 residues. In nucleotides, the CDR3 is TGTGCCAGCTCACCAGCGGGAGAGGAGACCCAGTACTTC. It yields the protein CASSPAGEETQYF.

The V gene is TRBV5-1, the J gene TRBJ1-1; D is possibly TRBD1 (5 bases). The CDR3 extends over 16 amino acids. Per the germline V gene, CDR1 is SGHRS and CDR2 is YFSETQ. Trimming took 4 bases from V and 0 from J, leaving 16 bases between them. CDR3 sequence: CASSPLTASMNTEAFF. The CDR3 coding sequence is TGCGCCAGCAGCCCACTGACAGCAAGCATGAACACTGAAGCTTTCTTT.

In regard to this clone: This CDR3 is also generated by other DNA sequences in the sample. The rearrangement joins TRBV5-1 to TRBJ1-4; possibly TRBD1 for D (5 bases). CDR1 SGHRS and CDR2 YFSETQ come from the germline V gene. This CDR3 spans 15 amino acids. Deletions cut 4 bases from V and 5 bases from J, with 15 bases between. CDR3 amino acids: CASSPQGRENEKLFF. The CDR3 DNA reads as TGCGCCAGCAGCCCCCAGGGAAGAGAAAATGAAAAACTGTTTTTT.

This rearrangement joins TRBV5-1 to TRBJ2-3, with D unresolved. Per germline, CDR1 SGHRS and CDR2 YFSETQ. CDR3 length: 13 amino acids. Deletions cut 4 bases from V and 2 bases from J, with 8 bases between. This CDR3 is CASSVVPTDTQYF. As DNA, the CDR3 is TGCGCCAGCAGCGTAGTGCCCACAGATACGCAGTATTTT.

This clone was observed a few times. V and J are TRBV27 and TRBJ1-4; TRBD1 is a possible D gene (6 bases). CDR3 length: 12 amino acids. Trimming took off 5 bases at V and 10 bases at J, with 11 bases between the two ends. CDR1 MNHEY and CDR2 SMNVEV come from the germline V gene (reference sequence). This CDR3 reads CASSPDRGKLFF. In nucleotides, the CDR3 is TGTGCCAGCAGTCCGGACAGAGGAAAACTGTTTTTT.

The rearrangement links TRBV5-4 to TRBJ2-7, with 9 bases aligning to TRBD1. The V segment lost 4 bases and the J segment 2 bases; nucleotides outside the gene matches: 4. The CDR3 sequence is 14 residues long. Germline loops: CDR1 SGHNT, CDR2 YYREEE (reference sequence). The CDR3 protein is CASSPGQGPYEQYF. In nucleotides, the CDR3 is TGTGCCAGCAGCCCGGGACAGGGTCCCTACGAGCAGTACTTC.

The genes are TRBV6-1 and TRBJ1-4; the D gene is possibly TRBD1 (5 bases). Trimming pared 4 bases from V and 0 bases from J, leaving 9 bases between. The CDR3 consists of 15 residues. Germline CDR1 reads MNHNS; CDR2 reads SASEGT. The chain's CDR3 is CASSARGATNEKLFF. CDR3 bases: TGTGCCAGCAGTGCCCGAGGGGCAACTAATGAAAAACTGTTTTTT.

This clone was found once. The V call is TRBV2, the J call TRBJ1-1; possible D gene TRBD1, 5 bases. CDR3 size: 14 residues. Germline values: CDR1 SNHLY, CDR2 FYNNEI. The ends were cut back, 7 bases at V and 3 bases at J, with 15 bases in the middle. CDR3 amino acids: CASTVYTGDTEAFF. CDR3 DNA sequence: TGTGCCAGCACCGTTTATACAGGCGACACTGAAGCTTTCTTT.

V usage is TRBV5-1 and J usage is TRBJ1-2; D remains ambiguous. The CDR3 covers 13 residues. The V end was cut by 1 base, the J end by 3 bases, with 7 bases between. Germline V gene lookup returns CDR1 SGHRS and CDR2 YFSETQ. CDR3 sequence reads: CASSLRGHYGYTF. In DNA form, the CDR3 reads TGCGCCAGCAGCTTGCGGGGTCACTATGGCTACACCTTC.

The genes are TRBV13 and TRBJ2-7; a weak D match, TRBD1 (5 bases). Germline V gives CDR1 PRHDT, CDR2 FYEKMQ (reference sequence). V was shortened by 4 bases and J by 0 bases, with 10 bases between the two germline ends. This CDR3 comprises 14 residues. The CDR3 DNA is TGTGCCAGCAGCTCGACCGACAGCTCCTACGAGCAGTACTTC. Protein: CASSSTDSSYEQYF.

The chain couples TRBV19 to TRBJ2-2; perhaps TRBD2 as D (7 bases). V was cut by 6 bases and J by 10 bases, with 15 bases left in between. Germline-derived CDR1 and CDR2 are LNHDA and SQIVND (reference sequence). This CDR3 is 13 amino acids long. CDR3 residues: CASSLGGGVELFF. The CDR3 coding sequence is TGTGCCAGTAGCCTAGGGGGGGGTGTGGAGCTGTTTTTT.

This chain joins TRBV7-9 and TRBJ1-2; D ambiguous. Germline values: CDR1 SEHNR, CDR2 FQNEAQ (reference sequence). V was shortened by 5 bases and J by 8 bases, with 15 bases between the two germline ends. The CDR3 totals 13 residues. The CDR3 reads CASSLLDGSGYTF. CDR3 DNA sequence: TGTGCCAGCAGCCTCTTGGACGGGAGCGGCTACACCTTC.

The chain couples TRBV15 to TRBJ2-1; unclear D gene. Deletions cut 4 bases from V and 0 bases from J, with 7 bases between. CDR1 is LNHNV, CDR2 YYDKDF, per germline (reference sequence). CDR3 length: 14 amino acids. CDR3 DNA: TGTGCCACCAGCATAAGGAGCTCCTACAATGAGCAGTTCTTC. Protein product: CATSIRSSYNEQFF.